The present entry profiles one TCR beta chain with its context. The data stem from a study of memory CD8 T cells in hepatitis C reinfection. Study in general: Peak reinfection samples were taken 3 to 8 weeks after detection.

The sample's time point: peak reinfection, 3 to 8 weeks after reinfection detection. The sorted cells went straight to TCR sequencing with no prior in vitro expansion. Control naive CD8 T cells came from a couple of donors at all three reinfection time points. The table came from immunoSEQ multiplex PCR; TCRdb's copy has only in-frame clones and leaves some out. The sample contains some 40,000 clones, over 75% of which appear only once. Per the germline V gene, CDR1 is MDHEN and CDR2 is SYDVKM. The CDR3 sequence is 15 residues long. V lost 5 bases and J lost 2, with 16 bases in between. The TCR comes from a man aged 18 to 30 with hepatitis C virus infection. The J gene is TRBJ2-7, the V gene TRBV28, with D perhaps matching TRBD1 (7 bases). Sequencing used naive CD8+ T cells sorted from blood. CDR3 coding DNA: TGTGCCAGCAGTAGGTCAGGGGGGCGTCCCTACGAGCAGTACTTC. Its protein product is CASSRSGGRPYEQYF. Using reference TRBV28 and TRBJ2-7 for the parts outside the CDR3, the full variable domain is DVKVTQSSRYLVKRTGEKVFLECVQDMDHENMFWYRQDPGLGLRLIYFSYDVKMKEKGDIPEGYSVSREKKERFSLILESASTNQTSMYLCASSRSGGRPYEQYFGPGTRLTVT.